Listed here are 3 T cell receptor beta chains from one sample, sequenced in a study of regulatory T cells in long-lasting Graves disease. Described time point: newly diagnosed GD, antithyroid drugs for less than 3 months. Isolated PBMC RNA provided the starting material for the TCR library. For TCR beta, libraries came from iRepertoire HTBI primers and Arm-PCR of CDR3 regions. TCRdb reprocessed the multiplex PCR reads via MiXCR and lists one record per CDR3 protein. The sample has about 380,000 distinct CDR3 sequences; roughly 15% are singletons. The sample here was peripheral blood mononuclear cells (PBMCs), taken at new diagnosis, from a patient treated with antithyroid drugs. The receptors derive from a female donor with Graves disease.

This clonotype was seen many times. The chain is built from TRBV7-2 and TRBJ2-5; TRBD1 might be the D (5 bases). The germline V gene encodes CDR1 SGHTA and CDR2 FQGNSA. V lost 3 bases to trimming and J lost 5 bases, with 7 bases between them. CDR3 length equals 12 residues. The CDR3 is CASSFGAETQYF. DNA of the CDR3: TGTGCCAGCAGCTTTGGGGCCGAGACCCAGTACTTC.

As regards this clonotype: Given a much more abundant clone one base away, this may be a read error. V usage is TRBV28 and J usage is TRBJ2-7, with D tentatively TRBD2 (6 bases). CDR1 is MDHEN and CDR2 is SYDVKM in the germline V gene. CDR3 length equals 15 residues. The CDR3 protein is CASRLIVAAYYEQYF. The CDR3, as DNA: TGTGCCAGCCGTTTGATAGTAGCGGCTTATTACGAGCAGTACTTC.

This clonotype was counted many times. This chain links TRBV24-1 with TRBJ2-1; tentative D call: TRBD2 (7 bases). Between the trimmed V and J ends, which lost 5 bases and 9 bases, there was a span of 22 bases. The CDR3 is made up of 16 amino acids. Germline CDR1 reads KGHDR; CDR2 reads SFDVKD. CDR3 region: CATSVGGAGQEAEQFF. DNA of the CDR3: TGTGCCACCAGTGTTGGGGGGGCAGGGCAAGAGGCTGAGCAGTTCTTC.